The clone carrying this T cell receptor beta chain appeared a single time. The data were obtained in a study of shared T cell receptors in the human thymus. CDR1 is SGHRS, CDR2 YFSETQ, per germline. The CDR3 runs to 13 residues. Trimming stripped 5 bases from V and 7 bases from J, with 13 bases between. Sequenced by immunoSEQ multiplex PCR; TCRdb stores in-frame clones only, minus some. The sample has 500,000 to 550,000 clones, approximately 78% seen once. The sample also formed part of further work on human thymus T cells. That source notes: Finnish infants who were healthy and having corrective surgery for congenital heart defects made up the donors. Thymic tissue was derived from resections collected during corrective heart surgery. Usage of V and J genes appeared biased in thymic and blood repertoires.

The sequencing input was thymocytes. The TCR sequence derives from a boy in the first two years of life with a congenital heart defect. The rearrangement joins TRBV5-1 to TRBJ1-5; D is perhaps TRBD1 (5 bases). CDR3 coding DNA: TGCGCCAGCAGTGTCAGGGAGGCGCAGCCCCAGCATTTT. Protein sequence: CASSVREAQPQHF. Full variable domain (rest looked up from reference TRBV5-1 and TRBJ1-5): KAGVTQTPRYLIKTRGQQVTLSCSPISGHRSVSWYQQTPGQGLQFLFEYFSETQRNKGNFPGRFSGRQFSNSRSEMNVSTLELGDSALYLCASSVREAQPQHFGDGTRLSIL.